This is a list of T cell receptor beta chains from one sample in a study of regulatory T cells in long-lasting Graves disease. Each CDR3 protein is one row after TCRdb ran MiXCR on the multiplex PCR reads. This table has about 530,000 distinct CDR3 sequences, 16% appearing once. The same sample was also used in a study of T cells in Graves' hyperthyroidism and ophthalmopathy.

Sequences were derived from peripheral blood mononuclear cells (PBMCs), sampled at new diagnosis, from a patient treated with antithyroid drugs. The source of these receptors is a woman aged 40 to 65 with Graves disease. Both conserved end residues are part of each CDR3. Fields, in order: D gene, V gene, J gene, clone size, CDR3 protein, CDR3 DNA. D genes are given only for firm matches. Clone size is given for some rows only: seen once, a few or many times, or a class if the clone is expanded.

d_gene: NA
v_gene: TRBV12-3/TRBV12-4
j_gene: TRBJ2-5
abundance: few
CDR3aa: CASSLQGIGAQYF
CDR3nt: TGTGCCAGCAGTTTGCAGGGGATCGGGGCCCAGTACTTC

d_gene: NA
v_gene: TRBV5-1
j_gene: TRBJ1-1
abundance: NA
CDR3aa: CASSFHSESMNTEAFF
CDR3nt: TGCGCCAGCAGCTTCCACAGTGAATCGATGAACACTGAAGCTTTCTTT

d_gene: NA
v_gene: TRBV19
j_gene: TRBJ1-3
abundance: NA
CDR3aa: CASTAISSGNTIYF
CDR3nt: TGTGCCAGTACCGCTATAAGCTCTGGAAACACCATATATTTT

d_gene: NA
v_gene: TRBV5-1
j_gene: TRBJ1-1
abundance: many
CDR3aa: CASSWGGEAFF
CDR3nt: TGTGCCAGCAGTTGGGGGGGTGAAGCTTTCTTT

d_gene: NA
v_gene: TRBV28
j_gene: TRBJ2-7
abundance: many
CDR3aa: CASSLGTGQYF
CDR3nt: TGTGCCAGCAGTTTGGGTACAGGACAGTACTTC

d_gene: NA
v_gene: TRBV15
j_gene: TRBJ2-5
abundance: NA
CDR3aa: CATSRGWGTDETQYF
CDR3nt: TGTGCCACCAGCAGAGGATGGGGTACCGACGAGACCCAGTACTTC

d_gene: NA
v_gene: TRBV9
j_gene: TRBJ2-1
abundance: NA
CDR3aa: CASSVNPGSYNEQFF
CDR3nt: TGTGCCAGCAGCGTCAACCCTGGCTCCTACAATGAGCAGTTCTTC

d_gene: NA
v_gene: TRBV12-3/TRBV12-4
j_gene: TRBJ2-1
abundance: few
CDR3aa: CASSLQGFRANEQFF
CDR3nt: TGTGCCAGCAGCTTACAGGGATTCAGGGCCAATGAGCAGTTCTTC

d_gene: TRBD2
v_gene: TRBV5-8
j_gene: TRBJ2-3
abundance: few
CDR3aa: CASSQGLAGGPIDTQYF
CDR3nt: TGTGCCAGCAGCCAAGGACTAGCGGGGGGCCCTATTGATACGCAGTATTTT

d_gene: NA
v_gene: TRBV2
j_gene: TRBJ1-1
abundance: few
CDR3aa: CASSSSGSGTEAFF
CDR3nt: TGTGCCAGCAGTTCTTCTGGGTCAGGCACTGAAGCTTTCTTT

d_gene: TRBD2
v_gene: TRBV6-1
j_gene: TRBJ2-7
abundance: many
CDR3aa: CASTPAGGVGGEQYF
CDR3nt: TGTGCCAGCACCCCGGCGGGGGGCGTGGGCGGGGAGCAGTACTTC

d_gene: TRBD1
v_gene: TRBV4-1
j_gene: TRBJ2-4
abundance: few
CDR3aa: CASSPLGQVVIAKNIQYF
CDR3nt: TGCGCCAGCAGCCCGCTGGGACAGGTGGTTATAGCCAAAAACATTCAGTACTTC

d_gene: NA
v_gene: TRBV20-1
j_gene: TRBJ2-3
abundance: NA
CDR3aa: CSARDPLWGTDTQYF
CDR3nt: TGCAGTGCTAGAGATCCCCTTTGGGGCACAGATACGCAGTATTTT

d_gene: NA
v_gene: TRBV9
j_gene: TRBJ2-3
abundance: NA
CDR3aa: CASSVSVLSADTQYF
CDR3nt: TGTGCCAGCAGCGTGAGTGTACTAAGTGCAGATACGCAGTATTTT

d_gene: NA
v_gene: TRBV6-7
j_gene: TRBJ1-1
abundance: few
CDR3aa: CANPDALAEAFF
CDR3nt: TGTGCCAACCCGGACGCCCTGGCTGAAGCTTTCTTT

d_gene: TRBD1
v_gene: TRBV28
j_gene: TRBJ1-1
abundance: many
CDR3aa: CASKKQGGNTEAFF
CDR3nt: TGTGCCAGCAAGAAACAGGGGGGCAACACTGAAGCTTTCTTT

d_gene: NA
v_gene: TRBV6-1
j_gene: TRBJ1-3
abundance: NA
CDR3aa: CASSHYEGFGSGNTIYF
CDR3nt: TGTGCCAGCAGTCATTATGAGGGGTTTGGTTCTGGAAACACCATATATTTT

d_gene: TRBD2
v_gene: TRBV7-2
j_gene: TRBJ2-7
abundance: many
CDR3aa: CASSQEPSGAYEQYF
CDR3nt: TGTGCCAGCAGCCAAGAGCCTAGCGGGGCCTACGAGCAGTACTTC

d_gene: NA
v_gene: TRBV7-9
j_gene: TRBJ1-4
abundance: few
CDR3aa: CASSGAGAEKLFF
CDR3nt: TGTGCCAGCAGCGGTGCCGGGGCAGAAAAACTGTTTTTT

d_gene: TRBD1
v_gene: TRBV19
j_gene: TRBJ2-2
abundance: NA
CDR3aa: CASRTNRGWDTGELFF
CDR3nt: TGTGCCAGTAGGACGAACAGGGGGTGGGATACCGGGGAGCTGTTTTTT

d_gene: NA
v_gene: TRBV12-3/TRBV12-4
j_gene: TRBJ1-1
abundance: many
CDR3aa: CASLLRGGMAEAFF
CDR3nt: TGTGCCAGCCTCCTGCGGGGGGGGATGGCTGAAGCTTTCTTT

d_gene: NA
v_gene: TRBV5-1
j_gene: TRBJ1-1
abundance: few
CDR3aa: CASSLGPSEYTEAFF
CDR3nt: TGCGCCAGCAGCTTGGGGCCCTCCGAGTACACTGAAGCTTTCTTT

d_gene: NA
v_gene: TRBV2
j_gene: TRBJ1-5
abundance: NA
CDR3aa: CASRTYEGQLNQPQHF
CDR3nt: TGTGCCAGCAGGACCTACGAAGGGCAGCTCAATCAGCCCCAGCATTTT

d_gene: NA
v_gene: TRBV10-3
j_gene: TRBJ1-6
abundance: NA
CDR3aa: CAISESDGLYNSPLHF
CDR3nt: TGTGCCATCAGTGAGTCGGACGGCCTCTATAATTCACCCCTCCACTTT

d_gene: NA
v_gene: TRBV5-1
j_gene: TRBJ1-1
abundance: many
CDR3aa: CASSLDGAQTEAFF
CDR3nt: TGCGCCAGCAGCTTGGATGGGGCACAAACTGAAGCTTTCTTT

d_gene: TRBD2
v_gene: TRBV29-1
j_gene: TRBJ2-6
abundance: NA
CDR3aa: CSVYGGAGANVLTF
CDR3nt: TGCAGCGTCTATGGGGGGGCTGGGGCCAACGTCCTGACTTTC